Described below is a single TCR beta chain sequence and its context. This entry is derived from a study of blood T cell repertoires in COVID-19. Overall study context: Samples taken during acute and convalescent COVID-19 were collected in the United States, Italy and Spain. T cells, B-cell-depleted T cells, or PBMCs provided the cDNA or gDNA that served as material.

Authors' methods: Amplification from reference gene primers served as the basis for estimated nucleated cell counts. Profiled with immunoSEQ multiplex PCR; TCRdb holds only in-frame clones, not every one. V and J calls and clone size follow that table, whereas D and trimming were derived from the DNA. The data contain roughly 150,000 clones, around 90% of them singletons. The sequencing input was peripheral blood. The source is a woman older than 75 with COVID-19, enrolled during active disease.

The CDR3 here is CASSQDSGGFQPQHF. In nucleotides, the CDR3 is TGCGCCAGCAGCCAAGATTCGGGGGGCTTTCAGCCCCAGCATTTT. The genes are TRBV4-3 and TRBJ1-5; a weak D match, TRBD1 (6 bases). Germline CDR1 is LGHNA and CDR2 is YSLEER. The CDR3 runs to 15 residues. The V end lost 0 bases, the J end lost 6 bases, and 12 bases lay between the germline ends.